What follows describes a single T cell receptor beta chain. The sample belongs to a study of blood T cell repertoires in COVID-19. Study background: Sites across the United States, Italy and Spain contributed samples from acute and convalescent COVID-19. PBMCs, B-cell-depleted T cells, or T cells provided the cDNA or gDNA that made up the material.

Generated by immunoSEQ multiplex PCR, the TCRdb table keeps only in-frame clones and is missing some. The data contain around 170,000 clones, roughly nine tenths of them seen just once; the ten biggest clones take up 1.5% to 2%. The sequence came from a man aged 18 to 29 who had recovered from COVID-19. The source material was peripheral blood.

CDR3 region: CTKGPGTSGTRQNEQFF. The CDR3 region has the DNA TGCACGAAAGGACCCGGGACTAGCGGGACACGCCAGAATGAGCAGTTCTTC. The chain is built from TRBV1 and TRBJ2-1; the D call TRBD2 from the table was never checked on the DNA. TRBV1 is given as a pseudogene. CDR3 length equals 17 residues.